The 25 T cell receptor beta chains below all came from one sample that was sequenced in a study of regulatory T cells in long-lasting Graves disease. Specified time point: newly diagnosed GD, antithyroid drugs for less than 3 months. PBMC RNA served as the TCR library source. To make TCR beta libraries, researchers used iRepertoire HTBI primers and Arm-PCR of CDR3 regions. TCRdb reprocessed the multiplex PCR reads via MiXCR and lists one record per CDR3 protein. The data show under 700,000 distinct CDR3 sequences, 16% seen once. These data were also reused for a study on T cells in Graves' hyperthyroidism and ophthalmopathy.

This specimen consisted of peripheral blood mononuclear cells (PBMCs), obtained at new diagnosis, from a patient treated with antithyroid drugs. The receptors stem from a woman aged 40-65 years with Graves disease.

This clonotype was counted a few times. The gene calls are TRBV18 and TRBJ1-2, with D perhaps matching TRBD1 (6 bases). CDR3 size: 13 residues. Trimming cost V 6 bases and J 7 bases, with 15 bases left between them. Germline V lookup: CDR1 KGHSH, CDR2 LQKENI. The CDR3 loop is CASSANGGFGYTF. For the CDR3, the DNA is TGTGCCAGCTCGGCTAACGGGGGCTTTGGCTACACCTTC.

This clonotype was detected ten times or more. The V and J genes are TRBV5-1 and TRBJ1-6, with D possibly matching TRBD1 (5 bases). Trimming removed 4 bases at V and 7 bases at J, with 12 bases between. CDR1 is SGHRS and CDR2 is YFSETQ in the germline V gene. The CDR3 spans 14 residues. The CDR3 sequence is CASSLGRRNSPLHF. Here the CDR3 DNA reads TGCGCCAGCAGCCTGGGACGGCGGAATTCACCCCTCCACTTT.

This clonotype was seen only a few times. The germline gene is not matched at one end of the junction; a read error may be the cause. The chain's CDR3 is CASSLDVGGATGAFF. The CDR3 DNA reads TGTGCCAGCAGCTTAGATGTGGGGGGAGCCACTGGAGCTTTCTTT. The genes are TRBV11-2 and TRBJ1-1, with TRBD1 as a possible D gene (5 bases). Per the germline V gene, CDR1 is SGHAT and CDR2 is FQNNGV. The CDR3 totals 15 residues.

This clonotype was detected many times. The CDR3 region is CASSLRGANEKLFF. The DNA of the CDR3 is TGTGCCAGCAGTTTAAGGGGAGCTAATGAAAAACTGTTTTTT. This chain joins TRBV28 and TRBJ1-4; perhaps TRBD1 as D (5 bases). The length of the CDR3 is 14 residues. Germline lookup yields CDR1 MDHEN and CDR2 SYDVKM. Trimming took 2 bases from V and 3 from J, leaving 7 bases between them.

This clonotype was recorded a few times. The J gene is TRBJ1-1, the V gene TRBV7-3, with TRBD1 matching over 9 bases. Germline V lookup: CDR1 SGHTA, CDR2 FQGTGA. V shed 2 bases and J 8 bases; nucleotides not matched to a gene: 6. The CDR3 covers 14 residues. The CDR3 DNA reads as TGTGCCAGCAGCTTATCTCCAGGACAGGGGGAAGCTTTCTTT. Protein: CASSLSPGQGEAFF.

There are a few counts of this clonotype. This chain uses TRBV30 with TRBJ2-2; D gene ambiguous. Germline V gene lookup returns CDR1 GTSNPN and CDR2 SVGIG (reference sequence). Trimming stripped 3 bases from V and 2 bases from J, with 13 bases between. This CDR3 is 15 amino acids long. CDR3 coding DNA: TGTGCCTGGAGGTCCCCCGGGCGCAACACCGGGGAGCTGTTTTTT. It yields the protein CAWRSPGRNTGELFF.

The table lists this clonotype with many counts. The chain joins TRBV7-9 to TRBJ1-1; 9 bases line up with TRBD1. The V and J ends lost 3 bases and 7 bases, in that order; junction bases with no gene match: 15. The CDR3 spans 17 residues. Looked up from germline, CDR1 is SEHNR and CDR2 is FQNEAQ (reference sequence). The CDR3 sequence: CASSFGTGGLSRGEAFF. The CDR3 region has the DNA TGTGCCAGCAGCTTCGGAACAGGGGGCCTCTCTCGCGGTGAAGCTTTCTTT.

V usage is TRBV15 and J usage is TRBJ1-1, with unresolved D. Per germline, CDR1 LNHNV and CDR2 YYDKDF (reference sequence). V was pared by 3 bases and J by 5 bases, with 10 bases between. The CDR3 has 13 residues. The CDR3: CATSSDKGTEAFF. CDR3 bases: TGTGCCACCAGCAGTGATAAAGGTACTGAAGCTTTCTTT.

The gene calls are TRBV29-1 and TRBJ1-2; 12 bases align to TRBD1. The CDR3 consists of 14 residues. Trimming removed 5 bases from V and 7 bases from J; junction bases left unmatched: 8. Germline loops: CDR1 SQVTM, CDR2 ANQGSEA. The CDR3 bases are TGCAGCGTTTCCGGGACAGGGGGCTCGGGTGGCTACACCTTC. This codes for CSVSGTGGSGGYTF.

In its sample, this clonotype was seen many times. V is TRBV10-1 and J is TRBJ1-1; no clear D gene. The germline V gene encodes CDR1 WNHNN and CDR2 SYGVQD (reference sequence). The CDR3 contains 13 residues. Trimming stripped 0 bases from V and 4 bases from J, with 6 bases between. CDR3 bases: TGCGCCAGCAGTGAGTCTCCCTTCACTGAAGCTTTCTTT. Translation gives CASSESPFTEAFF.

The rearrangement links TRBV5-1 to TRBJ1-1; D might be TRBD1 (6 bases). The germline V gene encodes CDR1 SGHRS and CDR2 YFSETQ. Trimming stripped 3 bases from V and 2 bases from J, with 14 bases between. The CDR3 is 15 residues long. The CDR3 here is CASSSLTGINTEAFF. In nucleotides, the CDR3 is TGCGCCAGCAGCTCCCTGACAGGAATAAACACTGAAGCTTTCTTT.

In this sample, this clonotype turned up a few times. The chain combines TRBV19 with TRBJ2-1, with D perhaps TRBD1 or TRBD2 (5 bases each). Germline V CDR1 and CDR2: LNHDA, SQIVND (reference sequence). This CDR3 contains 15 residues. Trimming cost V 2 bases and J 2 bases, with 10 bases left between them. DNA of the CDR3: TGTGCCAGTAGTATATTCGGGGACCCCTACAATGAGCAGTTCTTC. Amino acid sequence: CASSIFGDPYNEQFF.

This clonotype showed up many times. V usage is TRBV5-1 and J usage is TRBJ2-1; 8 positions match TRBD1. Germline CDR1 reads SGHRS; CDR2 reads YFSETQ. This CDR3 spans 17 amino acids. Germline trimming cut 8 bases from V and 8 bases from J; bases unmatched to any gene: 21. The CDR3 spells CASTRGQGGIGVDEQFF. Written as DNA, the CDR3 is TGCGCCAGTACTCGCGGACAGGGAGGAATAGGTGTAGATGAGCAGTTCTTC.

This clonotype came up many times. V and J are TRBV11-2 and TRBJ2-1; 15 bases fit TRBD2. This CDR3 region has 17 residues. The V gene end was trimmed by 6 bases and the J gene end by 2 bases; junction bases not matched to a gene: 5. Germline V gene data show CDR1 as SGHAT and CDR2 as FQNNGV. The CDR3 region has the DNA TGTGCCAGCAGTTGGACTAGCGGGGGGGGGGCCTACAATGAGCAGTTCTTC. Its protein product is CASSWTSGGGAYNEQFF. Full variable domain (remainder filled in from reference TRBV11-2 and TRBJ2-1): EAGVAQSPRYKIIEKRQSVAFWCNPISGHATLYWYQQILGQGPKLLIQFQNNGVVDDSQLPKDRFSAERLKGVDSTLKIQPAKLEDSAVYLCASSWTSGGGAYNEQFFGPGTRLTVL.

This clonotype was recorded many times. The chain links TRBV7-2 to TRBJ1-2; no reliable D call. CDR1 is SGHTA, CDR2 FQGNSA, per germline. The ends were cut back, 1 base at V and 4 bases at J, with 13 bases in the middle. The CDR3 spans 15 residues. The CDR3 sequence is CASSLGAIVTYGYTF. CDR3 nucleotides: TGTGCCAGCAGCTTAGGGGCAATAGTTACCTATGGCTACACCTTC.

The sample holds many counts of this clonotype. The rearrangement links TRBV3-1 to TRBJ1-1; D gene uncertain. Germline lookup yields CDR1 LGHDT and CDR2 YNNKEL (reference sequence). The CDR3 consists of 15 residues. Trimming took off 1 base at V and 3 bases at J, with 12 bases between the two ends. DNA for the CDR3: TGTGCCAGCAGCCAAGGACGGAGGTCTTACACTGAAGCTTTCTTT. Residues: CASSQGRRSYTEAFF.

The rearrangement links TRBV5-1 to TRBJ2-1, with D possibly being TRBD1 (6 bases). The V end was cut by 4 bases, the J end by 0 bases, with 11 bases between. Germline lookup yields CDR1 SGHRS and CDR2 YFSETQ. The CDR3 sequence is 15 residues long. The CDR3 here is CASSGGQNSYNEQFF. In DNA form, the CDR3 reads TGCGCCAGCAGCGGGGGACAAAACTCCTACAATGAGCAGTTCTTC.

This clonotype was recorded at least ten times. V gene TRBV12-5 combines with J gene TRBJ2-5; maybe TRBD1 (6 bases). V gave up 5 bases and J gave up 5 bases, with 18 bases separating them. Germline V gene data show CDR1 as LGHNT and CDR2 as FRNRAP. The CDR3 spans 15 residues. Written as DNA, the CDR3 is TGTGCTAGTGGTCCTCAAGGGACACCCGGGGAGACCCAGTACTTC. Translation gives CASGPQGTPGETQYF.

This clonotype has at least ten counts. CDR3 protein: CASSNSLIRTSGGIREQYF. DNA of the CDR3: TGCGCCAGCAGCAACTCCCTTATCCGGACTAGCGGGGGGATCCGGGAGCAGTACTTC. V gene TRBV5-1 combines with J gene TRBJ2-7, with 14 bases matching TRBD2. Trimming cost V 4 bases and J 7 bases; bases outside gene matches: 19. The CDR3 is 19 amino acids. Germline V gives CDR1 SGHRS, CDR2 YFSETQ.

In this sample, this clonotype turned up a few times. V gene TRBV10-3 combines with J gene TRBJ2-5; D may correspond to TRBD1 or TRBD2 (5 bases each). CDR1 is ENHRY, CDR2 SYGVKD, per germline. CDR3 length: 14 residues. The V end was cut by 10 bases, the J end by 1 base, with 16 bases between. The CDR3 loop reads CATTPSGTQETQYF. The CDR3 DNA sequence: TGTGCCACCACCCCTTCAGGGACCCAAGAGACCCAGTACTTC.

There are a few counts of this clonotype. The rearrangement uses TRBV24-1 and TRBJ2-2; tentatively, D is TRBD1 (6 bases). V dropped 5 bases and J dropped 4 bases, with 10 bases sitting between them. Germline CDR1 and CDR2: KGHDR and SFDVKD. The CDR3 extends over 14 amino acids. The CDR3 loop reads CATSGGLSTGELFF. The CDR3 coding sequence is TGTGCCACCAGTGGGGGGCTGAGCACCGGGGAGCTGTTTTTT.

The chain uses TRBV19 and TRBJ1-2; possibly TRBD1 for D (5 bases). The CDR3 runs 12 residues. CDR1 and CDR2 (germline): LNHDA, SQIVND (reference sequence). The V and J ends lost 5 bases and 9 bases respectively, with 13 bases between them. The CDR3 DNA is TGTGCCAGTAGTTGGGGGGATGAGCGCTACACCTTC. This encodes CASSWGDERYTF.

The chain couples TRBV9 to TRBJ2-5, with 13 bases fitting TRBD2. J gave up 2 bases and V 0 bases, and 1 base lay outside the gene matches. CDR3 length: 16 residues. CDR1 and CDR2 from the germline V gene are SGDLS and YYNGEE. As DNA, the CDR3 is TGTGCCAGCAGCGTAGCGGGACTAGCGGGACAAGAGACCCAGTACTTC. Protein product: CASSVAGLAGQETQYF.

This clonotype was counted many times. V gene TRBV30 combines with J gene TRBJ1-4; D is ambiguous. The germline V gene has CDR1 GTSNPN and CDR2 SVGIG (reference sequence). The CDR3 length is 16 residues. Trimming cost V 2 bases and J 0 bases, with 13 bases left between them. DNA of the CDR3: TGTGCCTGGAGTCCCTACCCGGCAACAACTAATGAAAAACTGTTTTTT. This translates into CAWSPYPATTNEKLFF.

This clonotype was detected only a few times. The chain is built from TRBV5-1 and TRBJ2-7; TRBD1 matches at 12 bases. The trim removed 4 bases at V and 7 bases at J, leaving 6 bases unmatched. This CDR3 spans 14 amino acids. Germline V gives CDR1 SGHRS, CDR2 YFSETQ. The CDR3 DNA reads as TGCGCCAGCAGCCCCCGGGACAGGGGGCAAGAGCAGTACTTC. Translated: CASSPRDRGQEQYF. The full variable domain, in which reference TRBV5-1 and TRBJ2-7 provide the parts outside the CDR3, is KAGVTQTPRYLIKTRGQQVTLSCSPISGHRSVSWYQQTPGQGLQFLFEYFSETQRNKGNFPGRFSGRQFSNSRSEMNVSTLELGDSALYLCASSPRDRGQEQYFGPGTRLTVT.